The T cell receptor beta chain described here comes from a study of blood T cell repertoires in COVID-19. Authors' data handling: Counts of nucleated cells, estimated from reference gene primer amplification, were obtained. The method was immunoSEQ multiplex PCR; TCRdb's version includes in-frame clones alone and lacks a portion of them. V, J and clone size are those of that table, while D and trimming were read from the DNA. The sample includes over 350,000 clones, 88% seen only once; the top ten take 1.2%. This clone was recorded once. Deletions cut 2 bases from V and 7 bases from J, with 21 bases between. This CDR3 has 17 residues. CDR1 and CDR2 (germline): LGHNT, FRNRAP.

This sequence originates from a woman aged 18-35 years who had recovered from COVID-19. Sequences were obtained from PBMCs or T cells enriched from blood (not recorded which). This chain links TRBV12-5 with TRBJ1-5, with no clear D. CDR3 DNA sequence: TGTGCTAGTGGTTTGCCCCCAAGCGGGGTCTTCGGGCAGCCCCAGCATTTT. Protein sequence: CASGLPPSGVFGQPQHF.